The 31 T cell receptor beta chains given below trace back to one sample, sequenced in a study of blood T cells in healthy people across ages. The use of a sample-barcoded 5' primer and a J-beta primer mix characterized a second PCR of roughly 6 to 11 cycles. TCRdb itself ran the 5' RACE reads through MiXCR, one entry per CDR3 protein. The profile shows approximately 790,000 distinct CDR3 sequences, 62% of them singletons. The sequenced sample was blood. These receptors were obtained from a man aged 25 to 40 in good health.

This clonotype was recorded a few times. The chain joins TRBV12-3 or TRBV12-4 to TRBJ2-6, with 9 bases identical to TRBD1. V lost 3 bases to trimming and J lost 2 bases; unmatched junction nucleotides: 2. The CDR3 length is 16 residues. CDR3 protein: CASSFTGGAGANVLTF. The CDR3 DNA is TGTGCCAGCAGTTTCACAGGGGGCGCTGGGGCCAACGTCCTGACTTTC.

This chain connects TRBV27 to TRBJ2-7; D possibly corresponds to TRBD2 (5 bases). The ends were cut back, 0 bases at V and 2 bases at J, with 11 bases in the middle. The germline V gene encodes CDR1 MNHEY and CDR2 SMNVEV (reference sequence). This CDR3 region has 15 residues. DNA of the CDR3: TGTGCCAGCAGTTTATCGGCGGGCCTTCCCTACGAGCAGTACTTC. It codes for CASSLSAGLPYEQYF.

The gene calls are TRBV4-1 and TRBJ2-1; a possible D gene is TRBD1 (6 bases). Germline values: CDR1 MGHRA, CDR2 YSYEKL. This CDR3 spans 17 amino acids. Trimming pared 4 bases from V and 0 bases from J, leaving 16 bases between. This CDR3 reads CASSRHREEGSYNEQFF. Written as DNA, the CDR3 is TGCGCCAGCAGCCGGCACAGGGAAGAGGGCTCCTACAATGAGCAGTTCTTC.

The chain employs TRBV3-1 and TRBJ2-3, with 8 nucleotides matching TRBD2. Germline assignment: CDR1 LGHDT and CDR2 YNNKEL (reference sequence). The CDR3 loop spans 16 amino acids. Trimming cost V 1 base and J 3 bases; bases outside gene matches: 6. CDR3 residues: CASSQGPRGGTDTQYF. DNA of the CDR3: TGTGCCAGCAGCCAAGGCCCCCGGGGGGGGACAGATACGCAGTATTTT.

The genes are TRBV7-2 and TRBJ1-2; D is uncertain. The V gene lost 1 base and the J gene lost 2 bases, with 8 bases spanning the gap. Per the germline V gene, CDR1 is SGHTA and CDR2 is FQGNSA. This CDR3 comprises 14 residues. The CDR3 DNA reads TGTGCCAGCAGCTTAGACTCGGAGAACTATGGCTACACCTTC. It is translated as CASSLDSENYGYTF.

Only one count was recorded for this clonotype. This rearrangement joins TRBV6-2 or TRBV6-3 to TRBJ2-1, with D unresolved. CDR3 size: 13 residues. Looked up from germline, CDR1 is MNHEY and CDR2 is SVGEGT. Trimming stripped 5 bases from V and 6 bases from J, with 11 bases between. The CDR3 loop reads CASSNIRANEQFF. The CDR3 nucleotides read TGTGCCAGCAGTAATATCCGGGCCAATGAGCAGTTCTTC.

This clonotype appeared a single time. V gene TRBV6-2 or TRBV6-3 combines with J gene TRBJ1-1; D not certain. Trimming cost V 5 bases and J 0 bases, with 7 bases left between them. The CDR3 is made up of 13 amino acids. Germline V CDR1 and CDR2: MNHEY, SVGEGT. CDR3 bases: TGTGCCAGCAGTGATGCCATGAACACTGAAGCTTTCTTT. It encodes CASSDAMNTEAFF.

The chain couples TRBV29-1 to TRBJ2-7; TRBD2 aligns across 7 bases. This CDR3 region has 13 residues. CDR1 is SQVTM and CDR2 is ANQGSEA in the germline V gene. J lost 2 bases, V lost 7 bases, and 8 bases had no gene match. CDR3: CSAGGGRTYEQYF. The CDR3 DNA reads TGCAGCGCTGGCGGGGGTAGGACCTACGAGCAGTACTTC.

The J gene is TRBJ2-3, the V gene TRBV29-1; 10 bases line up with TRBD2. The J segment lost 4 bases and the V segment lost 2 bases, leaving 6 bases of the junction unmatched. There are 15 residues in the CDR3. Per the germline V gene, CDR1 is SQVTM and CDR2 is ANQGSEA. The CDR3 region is CSVEPRTSGADTQYF. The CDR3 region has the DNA TGCAGCGTTGAACCCCGGACTAGCGGAGCAGATACGCAGTATTTT.

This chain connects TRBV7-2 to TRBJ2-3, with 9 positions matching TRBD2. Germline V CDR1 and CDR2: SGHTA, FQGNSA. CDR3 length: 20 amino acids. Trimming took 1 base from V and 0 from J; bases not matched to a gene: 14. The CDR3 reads CASSLVAGGDLLTSTDTQYF. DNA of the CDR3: TGTGCCAGCAGCTTAGTGGCGGGGGGGGACCTTCTTACTAGCACAGATACGCAGTATTTT. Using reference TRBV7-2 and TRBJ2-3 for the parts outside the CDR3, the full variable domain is GAGVSQSPSNKVTEKGKDVELRCDPISGHTALYWYRQSLGQGLEFLIYFQGNSAPDKSGLPSDRFSAERTGGSVSTLTIQRTQQEDSAVYLCASSLVAGGDLLTSTDTQYFGPGTRLTVL.

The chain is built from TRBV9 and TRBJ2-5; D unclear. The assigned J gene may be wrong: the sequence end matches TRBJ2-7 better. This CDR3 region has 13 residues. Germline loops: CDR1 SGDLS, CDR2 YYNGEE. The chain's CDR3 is CASSGVETYEQYF. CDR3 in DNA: TGTGCCAGCAGCGGCGTTGAAACCTACGAGCAGTACTTC.

The CDR3 reads CASSLSSDRVGEQYF. The CDR3 nucleotides read TGTGCCAGCAGCCTGAGTTCGGACAGGGTCGGTGAGCAGTACTTC. The J gene is TRBJ2-5, the V gene TRBV7-3; 8 bases align to TRBD1. This CDR3 is 15 amino acids long. Germline lookup yields CDR1 SGHTA and CDR2 FQGTGA. With 5 bases clipped from V and 11 bases from J, the junction kept 16 bases outside the gene matches.

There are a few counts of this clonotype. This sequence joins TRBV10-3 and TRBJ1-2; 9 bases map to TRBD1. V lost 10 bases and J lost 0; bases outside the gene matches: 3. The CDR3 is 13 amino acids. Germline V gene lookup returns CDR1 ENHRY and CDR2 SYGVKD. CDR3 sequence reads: CASRQGANYGYTF. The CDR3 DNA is TGTGCCAGTCGACAGGGGGCTAACTATGGCTACACCTTC.

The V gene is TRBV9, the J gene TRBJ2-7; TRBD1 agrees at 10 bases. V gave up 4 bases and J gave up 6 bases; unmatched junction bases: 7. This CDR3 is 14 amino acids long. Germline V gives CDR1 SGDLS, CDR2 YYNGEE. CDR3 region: CASSLTGGIGEQYF. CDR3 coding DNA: TGTGCCAGCAGCCTGACAGGGGGCATCGGCGAGCAGTACTTC.

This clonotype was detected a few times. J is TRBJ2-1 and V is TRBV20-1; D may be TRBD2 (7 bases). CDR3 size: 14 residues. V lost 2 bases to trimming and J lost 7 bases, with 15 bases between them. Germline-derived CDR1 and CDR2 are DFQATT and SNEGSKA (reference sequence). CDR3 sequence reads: CSARTGGPGNEQFF. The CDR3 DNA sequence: TGCAGTGCTAGAACCGGGGGGCCCGGGAATGAGCAGTTCTTC.

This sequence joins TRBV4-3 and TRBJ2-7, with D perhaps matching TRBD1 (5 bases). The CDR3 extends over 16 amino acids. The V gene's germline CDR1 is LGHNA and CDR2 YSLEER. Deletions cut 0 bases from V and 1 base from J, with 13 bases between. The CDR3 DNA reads TGCGCCAGCAGCCAAGATGGCGGCAGGGAATCCTACGAGCAGTACTTC. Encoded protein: CASSQDGGRESYEQYF.

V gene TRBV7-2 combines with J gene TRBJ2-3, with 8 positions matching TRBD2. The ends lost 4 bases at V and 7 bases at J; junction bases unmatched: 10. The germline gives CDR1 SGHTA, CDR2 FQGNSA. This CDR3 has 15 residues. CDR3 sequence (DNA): TGTGCCAGCAGCTCTTCGGGGGGGAGACAATATACGCAGTATTTT. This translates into CASSSSGGRQYTQYF.

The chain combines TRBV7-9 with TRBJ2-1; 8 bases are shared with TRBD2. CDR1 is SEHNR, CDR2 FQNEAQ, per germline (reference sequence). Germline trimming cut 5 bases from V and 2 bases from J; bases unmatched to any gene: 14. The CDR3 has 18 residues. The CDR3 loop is CASSQLYGGGRTYNEQFF. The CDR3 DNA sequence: TGTGCCAGCAGCCAACTCTACGGCGGGGGGAGGACCTACAATGAGCAGTTCTTC.

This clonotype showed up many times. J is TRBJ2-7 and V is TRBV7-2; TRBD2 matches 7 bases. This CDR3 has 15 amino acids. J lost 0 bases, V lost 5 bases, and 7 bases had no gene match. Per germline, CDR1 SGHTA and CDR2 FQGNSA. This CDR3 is CASSLPRDYSYEQYF. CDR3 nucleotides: TGTGCCAGCAGCCTCCCCAGGGACTACTCCTACGAGCAGTACTTC.

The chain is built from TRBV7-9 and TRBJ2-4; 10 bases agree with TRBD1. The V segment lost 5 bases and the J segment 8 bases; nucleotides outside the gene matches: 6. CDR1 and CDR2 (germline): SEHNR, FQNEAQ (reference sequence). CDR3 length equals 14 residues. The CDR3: CASSPDRGLDIQYF. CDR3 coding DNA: TGTGCCAGCAGCCCCGACAGGGGGCTGGACATTCAGTACTTC.

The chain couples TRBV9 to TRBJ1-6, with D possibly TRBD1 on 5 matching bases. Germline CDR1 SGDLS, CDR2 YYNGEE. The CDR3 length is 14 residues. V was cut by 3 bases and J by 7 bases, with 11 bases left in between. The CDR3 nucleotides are TGTGCCAGCAGCGGACAGACAGACAATTCACCCCTCCACTTT. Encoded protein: CASSGQTDNSPLHF.

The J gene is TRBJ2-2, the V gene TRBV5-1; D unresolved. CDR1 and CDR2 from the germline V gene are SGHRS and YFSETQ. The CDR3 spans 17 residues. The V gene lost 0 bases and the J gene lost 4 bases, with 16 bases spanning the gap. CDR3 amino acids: CASSLVGSRQGTGELFF. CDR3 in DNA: TGCGCCAGCAGCTTGGTTGGCAGCCGTCAAGGCACCGGGGAGCTGTTTTTT. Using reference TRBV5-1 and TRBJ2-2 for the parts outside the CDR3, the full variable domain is KAGVTQTPRYLIKTRGQQVTLSCSPISGHRSVSWYQQTPGQGLQFLFEYFSETQRNKGNFPGRFSGRQFSNSRSEMNVSTLELGDSALYLCASSLVGSRQGTGELFFGEGSRLTVL.

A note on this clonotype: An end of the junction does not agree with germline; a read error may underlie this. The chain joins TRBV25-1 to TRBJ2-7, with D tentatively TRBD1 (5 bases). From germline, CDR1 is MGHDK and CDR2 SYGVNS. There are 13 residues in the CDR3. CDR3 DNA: TGTGCCTGCAGTGAACAGGAAGGTGCCGAGCAGTACTTC. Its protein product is CACSEQEGAEQYF.

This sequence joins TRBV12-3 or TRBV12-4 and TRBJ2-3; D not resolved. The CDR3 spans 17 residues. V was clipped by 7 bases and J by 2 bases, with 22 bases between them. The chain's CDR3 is CASTHPQKQIYTDTQYF. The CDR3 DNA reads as TGTGCCAGCACCCATCCCCAGAAACAGATATACACAGATACGCAGTATTTT.

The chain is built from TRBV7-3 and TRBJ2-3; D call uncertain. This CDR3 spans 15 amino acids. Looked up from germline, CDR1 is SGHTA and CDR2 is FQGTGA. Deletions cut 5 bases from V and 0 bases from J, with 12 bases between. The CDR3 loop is CASSPGLGSTDTQYF. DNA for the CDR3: TGTGCCAGCAGCCCCGGTTTGGGGAGCACAGATACGCAGTATTTT.

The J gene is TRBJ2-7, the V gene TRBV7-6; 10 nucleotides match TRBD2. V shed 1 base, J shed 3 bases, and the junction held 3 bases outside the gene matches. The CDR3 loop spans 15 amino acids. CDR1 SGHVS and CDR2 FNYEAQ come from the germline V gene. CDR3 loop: CASSLVLAGNYEQYF. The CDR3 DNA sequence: TGTGCCAGCAGCTTAGTACTAGCGGGGAACTACGAGCAGTACTTC.

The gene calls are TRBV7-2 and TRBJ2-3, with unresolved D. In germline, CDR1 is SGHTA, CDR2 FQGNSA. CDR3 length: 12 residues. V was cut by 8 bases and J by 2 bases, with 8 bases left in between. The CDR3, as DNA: TGTGCCAGCGACTCCTTCACAGATACGCAGTATTTT. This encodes CASDSFTDTQYF.

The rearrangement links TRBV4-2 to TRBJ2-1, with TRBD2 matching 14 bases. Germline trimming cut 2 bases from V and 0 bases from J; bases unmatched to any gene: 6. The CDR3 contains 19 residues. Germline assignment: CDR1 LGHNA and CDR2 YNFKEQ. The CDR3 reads CASSQRTSGGPSSYNEQFF. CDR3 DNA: TGTGCCAGCAGCCAACGGACTAGCGGGGGGCCCAGCTCCTACAATGAGCAGTTCTTC.

The CDR3 sequence: CSVPGLGNTEAFF. The CDR3, as DNA: TGCAGCGTTCCGGGACTGGGGAACACTGAAGCTTTCTTT. The V and J genes are TRBV29-1 and TRBJ1-1, with a weak D call TRBD1 (5 bases). V lost 5 bases, J lost 1 base, and 11 bases lay in between. Germline CDR1 reads SQVTM; CDR2 reads ANQGSEA. This CDR3 comprises 13 residues.

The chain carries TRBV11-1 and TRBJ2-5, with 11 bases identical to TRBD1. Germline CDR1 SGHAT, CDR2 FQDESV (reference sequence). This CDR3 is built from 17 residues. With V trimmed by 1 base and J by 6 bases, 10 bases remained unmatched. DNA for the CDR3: TGTGCCAGCAGCTTAGAGAGTGGACAGGGGGCTTGGAAGACCCAGTACTTC. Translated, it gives CASSLESGQGAWKTQYF.

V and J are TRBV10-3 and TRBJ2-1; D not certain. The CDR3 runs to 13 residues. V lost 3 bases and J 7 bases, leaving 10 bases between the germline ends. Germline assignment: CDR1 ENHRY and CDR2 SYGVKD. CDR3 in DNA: TGTGCCATCAGTGACGCGAACTTGAATGAGCAGTTCTTC. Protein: CAISDANLNEQFF.